This TCR beta chain was retrieved from a study of blood T cell repertoires in COVID-19. The germline V and J ends were trimmed by 0 bases and 3 bases, with 23 bases remaining between them. Germline V gene lookup returns CDR1 LGHNA and CDR2 YNFKEQ. This CDR3 is built from 19 residues. The table came from immunoSEQ multiplex PCR; TCRdb's copy has only in-frame clones and leaves some out. The repertoire holds roughly 20,000 clones, with roughly 89% as singletons. Specimen: peripheral blood. The rearrangement joins TRBV4-2 to TRBJ1-1; perhaps TRBD1 as D (5 bases). The TCR comes from a man between 65 and 85 years old with active COVID-19. CDR3: CASSQDQGWAGGFDTEAFF. In DNA form, the CDR3 reads TGTGCCAGCAGCCAAGACCAGGGTTGGGCCGGGGGTTTCGACACTGAAGCTTTCTTT.